A selection of T cell receptor beta chains follows, all from one sample in a study of shared clonotypes between healthy human individuals. Clones were read by immunoSEQ multiplex PCR, and TCRdb kept only the in-frame ones, dropping some. The sample contains some 1.1 million clones, about 80% of which appear only once. The specimen sequenced was memory CD4+ T cells from PBMCs. All receptors come from a man between 18 and 29 years old in good health. Some clones in this sample may be carry-over from other donors' samples. Each CDR3 is given with its conserved first and last residue. D genes are given only for firm matches. Part of the rows lack a size; the others show once, few, many or a class for expanded clones.

.,TRBV15,TRBJ2-7,few,TGTGCCACCAGCAGAGACAGCAGAACCTACGAGCAGTACTTC,CATSRDSRTYEQYF
.,TRBV18,TRBJ2-5,.,TGTGCCAGCTCACCCGGGGTAGGAGAGACCCAGTACTTC,CASSPGVGETQYF
TRBD2,TRBV7-2,TRBJ2-6,.,TGTGCCAGCAGCTTAAGCGGGACCGTCTCTGGGGCCAACGTCCTGACTTTC,CASSLSGTVSGANVLTF
TRBD1,TRBV9,TRBJ2-1,.,TGTGCCAGCTGCGAGGACAGGGACAATGAGCAGTTCTTC,CASCEDRDNEQFF
TRBD1,TRBV7-3,TRBJ2-5,.,TGTGCCAGCAGCTCAACCACGGGACAGGGTGGAGAGACCCAGTACTTC,CASSSTTGQGGETQYF
.,TRBV7-3,TRBJ2-1,.,TGTGCCAGCAGCTCCCCTGGCTACAATGAGCAGTTCTTC,CASSSPGYNEQFF
.,TRBV5-1,TRBJ2-7,.,TGCGCCAGCAGCTCGAATACGGGGAACTACGAGCAGTACTTC,CASSSNTGNYEQYF
.,TRBV6-5,TRBJ2-5,.,TGTGCCAGCAGTTACGCGGGTCACAGGAGCCAAGAGACCCAGTACTTC,CASSYAGHRSQETQYF
TRBD1,TRBV6-6,TRBJ2-3,.,TGTGCCAGCAGTGGACAGGGCACAGATACGCAGTATTTT,CASSGQGTDTQYF
TRBD1,TRBV7-9,TRBJ2-7,.,TGTGCCAGCAGCACGACGGACAGGGGAGGCTCCTACGAGCAGTACTTC,CASSTTDRGGSYEQYF
.,TRBV28,TRBJ1-4,.,TGTGCCAGCAGTTCCCCGAACCCTAATGAAAAACTGTTTTTT,CASSSPNPNEKLFF
.,TRBV27,TRBJ1-5,many,TGTGCCAGCAGTATACGAATAGGGGGTCAGCCCCAGCATTTT,CASSIRIGGQPQHF
TRBD2,TRBV6-5,TRBJ2-7,.,TGTGCCAGCAGCAACCAGGGACTAGCTTACGAGCAGTACTTC,CASSNQGLAYEQYF
.,TRBV6-1,TRBJ1-1,few,TGTGCCAGCAGTGAGGGGCGGAACACTGAAGCTTTCTTT,CASSEGRNTEAFF
TRBD1,TRBV28,TRBJ1-5,.,TGTGCCAGCAGCCTAACAGGGGGCAGTCAGCCCCAGCATTTT,CASSLTGGSQPQHF
.,TRBV5-1,TRBJ1-1,.,TGCGCCAGCAGCCCAATGGGACTGGAAGCTTTCTTT,CASSPMGLEAFF
.,TRBV6-1,TRBJ1-2,.,TGTGCCAGCAGTGGAACCAGGGGAGTCTATGGCTACACCTTC,CASSGTRGVYGYTF
TRBD1,TRBV5-8,TRBJ2-5,.,TGTGCCAGCAGCGCCCGACAGGGGTCCGGGGAGACCCAGTACTTC,CASSARQGSGETQYF
TRBD2,TRBV15,TRBJ2-5,.,TGTGCCACCAGCAGAGGGACTAGCGGGCAAGAGACCCAGTACTTC,CATSRGTSGQETQYF
TRBD2,TRBV5-1,TRBJ2-3,once,TGCGCCAGCAGCTTGTTTTTAGGGAGGGCAGATACGCAGTATTTT,CASSLFLGRADTQYF
TRBD2,TRBV18,TRBJ2-7,.,TGTGCCAGCTCAGTCGCTAGCGGCATCTACGAGCAGTACTTC,CASSVASGIYEQYF
.,TRBV6-1,TRBJ1-2,.,TGTGCCAGCAGTGAAGCGCTCTCCGGTTTGTACACCTTC,CASSEALSGLYTF
.,TRBV7-2,TRBJ2-3,.,TGTGCCAGCGCGAGGACGAGGAGCACAGATACGCAGTATTTT,CASARTRSTDTQYF
TRBD2,TRBV28,TRBJ2-3,.,TGTGCCAGCAGTTTTGCGGGAGCATTGGATACGCAGTATTTT,CASSFAGALDTQYF
.,TRBV19,TRBJ2-6,.,TGTGCCAGTAGTAGCCCGAGCTCTGGGGCCAACGTCCTGACTTTC,CASSSPSSGANVLTF
.,TRBV4-2,TRBJ1-1,.,TGTGCCAGCAGCCAATTATACCGGGGAGGGAGGGGCACTGAAGCTTTCTTT,CASSQLYRGGRGTEAFF
TRBD2,TRBV4-1,TRBJ2-2,.,TGCGCCAGCAGCCCCTCACCTAGCGGGAGGGCGGGGTCTGGGGAGCTGTTTTTT,CASSPSPSGRAGSGELFF
.,TRBV5-5,TRBJ1-4,once,TGTGCCAGCAGCTTGGCCGGGCCTGAAAAACTGTTTTTT,CASSLAGPEKLFF
TRBD2,TRBV29-1,TRBJ2-1,.,TGCAGCGTTGAATTGGCTAGCGGGGTCTGGGATGAGCAGTTCTTC,CSVELASGVWDEQFF
.,TRBV7-2,TRBJ1-4,.,TGTGCCAGCAGCTTAGCGTCAGGGGTTGGCGAAAAACTGTTTTTT,CASSLASGVGEKLFF
TRBD2,TRBV28,TRBJ2-7,.,TGTGCCAGCGGGGCTTTAGGCCTAGCGGGAGCCTACGAGCAGTACTTC,CASGALGLAGAYEQYF
TRBD2,TRBV2,TRBJ2-1,.,TGTGCCAGCAGGGGGGGACTAGCTGGTGATGGTGAGCAGTTCTTC,CASRGGLAGDGEQFF
.,TRBV28,TRBJ1-3,.,TGTGCCAGCAGTGTGACAGGCTTTAACTCTGGAAACACCATATATTTT,CASSVTGFNSGNTIYF
.,TRBV4-2,TRBJ1-4,.,TGTGCCAGCAGCCAAGGTCCGGGGACTAATGAAAAACTGTTTTTT,CASSQGPGTNEKLFF
TRBD1,TRBV6-6,TRBJ1-2,once,TGTGCCAGCAGTTACAGGACAGGGAATTTGTATGGCTACACCTTC,CASSYRTGNLYGYTF
TRBD1,TRBV2,TRBJ1-1,few,TGTGCCAGCAGTGAACTGGGACAGCAATCAACTGAAGCTTTCTTT,CASSELGQQSTEAFF
.,TRBV5-1,TRBJ2-1,.,TGCGCCAGCAGCCGAGGAGCGGACAATGAGCAGTTCTTC,CASSRGADNEQFF
.,TRBV30,TRBJ2-7,.,TGTGCCTGGAGTGTAACGCCTGGCCACTCCTACGAGCAGTACTTC,CAWSVTPGHSYEQYF
.,TRBV7-3,TRBJ2-7,.,TGTGCCAGCAGCACGACAGGAGGGGGCGAGCAGTACTTC,CASSTTGGGEQYF
.,TRBV9,TRBJ2-2,.,TGTGCCAGCAGCGGAGGAGCAAAGCCAACCGGGGAGCTGTTTTTT,CASSGGAKPTGELFF
.,TRBV4-2,TRBJ2-5,.,TGTGCCAGCAGCCAGGATCGTCTGGGGGAGACCCAGTACTTC,CASSQDRLGETQYF